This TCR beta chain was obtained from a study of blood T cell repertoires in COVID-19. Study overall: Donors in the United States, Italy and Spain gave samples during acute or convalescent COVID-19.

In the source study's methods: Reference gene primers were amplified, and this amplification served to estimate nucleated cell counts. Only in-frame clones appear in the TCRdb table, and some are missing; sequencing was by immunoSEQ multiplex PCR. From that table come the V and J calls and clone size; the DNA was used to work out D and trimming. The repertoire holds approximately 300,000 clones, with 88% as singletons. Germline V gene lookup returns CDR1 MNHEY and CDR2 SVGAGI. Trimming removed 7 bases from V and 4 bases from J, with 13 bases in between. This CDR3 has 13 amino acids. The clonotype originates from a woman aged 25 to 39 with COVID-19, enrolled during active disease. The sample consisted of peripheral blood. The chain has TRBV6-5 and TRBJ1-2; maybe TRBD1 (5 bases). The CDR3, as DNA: TGTGCCAGCATCATACTCCAGGGCTATGGCTACACCTTC. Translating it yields CASIILQGYGYTF.